This T cell receptor (beta chain) was recovered during a study of blood T cell repertoires in COVID-19 (dated by TCRdb to 2018 to 2020). About the full investigation: Collaborator samples came from the United States, Italy and Spain and covered acute and convalescent phases of COVID-19. The prospective study material was composed of cDNA or gDNA derived from T cells, B-cell-depleted T cells, or PBMCs. The dataset comprised deeply sampled blood TCRbeta repertoires from subjects exposed to, actively infected with, or recovered from COVID-19. The repertoires were released in a freely available public database meant as a resource for research on the immune response to SARS-CoV-2. The samples were drawn from two sources: the first 160 participants of the ongoing ImmuneRACE study, and 1,200 or so subjects contributed by 6 global collaborators. Sample metadata almost always included a de-identified subject ID, COVID-19 status, age in years and sex. Where HLA class I and class II types were available, the types were taken from metadata supplied by the sample provider, not from assay-based typing. Summary of the overall study and its limitations: The quantity of clinical and demographic metadata differed by source and by participant and was supplied without curation.

At one collaborating source in Seattle, patients were enrolled during active infection and were followed longitudinally through the course of disease. The collaborating institutions used their own protocols to collect whole blood in K2EDTA tubes. For TCRbeta analysis, collaborators shipped samples as frozen whole blood, isolated PBMCs, or DNA extracted from either of those sample types. The count of this clone is one. Its recognized antigen is unknown. No qualities accompany the bases; no much larger clone lies one base away. Taken from cysteine to phenylalanine, the CDR3 has 12 residues. The CDR3 DNA has 36 bases and is translated from base 1. Sequences MDHEN (CDR1) and SYDVKM (CDR2) are obtained from the germline V gene. V and J are truncated by 7 bases and 3 bases respectively, leaving an intervening sequence of 8 bases. TCRbeta CDR3 regions were amplified from genomic DNA by means of the immunoSEQ Assay, a bias-controlled multiplex PCR. Concerning the study's data processing: Within the assay, amplification of reference gene primers was used to estimate how many nucleated cells each sample contained. To quantify the absolute abundance of each unique TCRbeta CDR3 rearrangement, sequence reads were collapsed and filtered. For each sample, productive Simpson clonality was calculated as the square root of Simpson's diversity index across productive rearrangements. TCRdb obtained this table from immuneACCESS and retained in-frame rearrangements with V and J assigned. These tables miss some clones; where compared with another copy, unresolved V genes account for less than half of the shortfall, and the remainder is unexplained. V and J calls and clone size come straight from that table; D and trimming were deduced from the DNA. Present in this sample are 50,000 to 75,000 clones, 78% of which were seen just once. Of the sample, more than 13% is held by the ten largest clones.

The chain was built from TRBV28 and TRBJ2-3; no confident D gene assignment can be made. Sequencing was carried out using peripheral blood. The receptor comes from a man in his 60s with COVID-19, enrolled during active disease. The base sequence is TGTGCCAGCAATACGCGGACAGATACGCAGTATTTT. This encodes CASNTRTDTQYF. Supplemented by the reference TRBV28 and TRBJ2-3 proteins around the CDR3, the complete variable domain is DVKVTQSSRYLVKRTGEKVFLECVQDMDHENMFWYRQDPGLGLRLIYFSYDVKMKEKGDIPEGYSVSREKKERFSLILESASTNQTSMYLCASNTRTDTQYFGPGTRLTVL.